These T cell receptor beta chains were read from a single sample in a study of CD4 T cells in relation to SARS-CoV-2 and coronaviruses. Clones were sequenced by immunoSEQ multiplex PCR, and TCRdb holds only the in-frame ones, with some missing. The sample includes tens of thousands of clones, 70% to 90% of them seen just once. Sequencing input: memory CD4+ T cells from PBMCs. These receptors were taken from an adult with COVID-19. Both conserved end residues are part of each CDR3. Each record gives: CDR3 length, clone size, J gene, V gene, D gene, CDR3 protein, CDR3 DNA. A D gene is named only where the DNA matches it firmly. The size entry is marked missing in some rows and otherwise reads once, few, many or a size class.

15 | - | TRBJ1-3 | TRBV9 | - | CASSVEVSPGNTIYF | TGTGCCAGCAGCGTGGAAGTCTCCCCTGGAAACACCATATATTTT
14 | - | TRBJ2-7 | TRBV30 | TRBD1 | CAWRGQGVSYEQYF | TGTGCCTGGAGGGGACAGGGGGTCTCCTACGAGCAGTACTTC
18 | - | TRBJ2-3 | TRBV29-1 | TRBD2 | CSVPPRREGVAMTDTQYF | TGCAGCGTCCCTCCCCGGCGGGAGGGTGTAGCAATGACAGATACGCAGTATTTT
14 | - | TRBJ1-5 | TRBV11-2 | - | CASSEGRWNQPQHF | TGTGCCAGCAGCGAAGGACGGTGGAATCAGCCCCAGCATTTT
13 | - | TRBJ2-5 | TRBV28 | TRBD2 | CASTSGSLETQYF | TGTGCCAGCACTAGCGGGAGTTTAGAGACCCAGTACTTC
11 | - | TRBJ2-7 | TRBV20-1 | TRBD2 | CSARLAYEQYF | TGCAGTGCGCGACTAGCTTACGAGCAGTACTTC
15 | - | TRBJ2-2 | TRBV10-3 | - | CAIRGDVSNTGELFF | TGTGCCATCAGGGGGGACGTATCGAACACCGGGGAGCTGTTTTTT
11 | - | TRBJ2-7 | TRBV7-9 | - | CASSSYYEQYF | TGTGCCAGCAGCTCCTACTACGAGCAGTACTTC
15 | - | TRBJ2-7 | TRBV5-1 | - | CASSSRPRGSYEQYF | TGCGCCAGCAGCTCACGTCCTCGGGGCTCCTACGAGCAGTACTTC
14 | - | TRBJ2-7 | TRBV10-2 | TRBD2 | CASLASGASREQYF | TGCGCCAGCTTGGCTAGCGGGGCGTCGAGGGAGCAGTACTTC
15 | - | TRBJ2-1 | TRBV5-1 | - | CASSPSGGTVYEQFF | TGCGCCAGCAGCCCCTCTGGGGGAACCGTCTATGAGCAGTTCTTC
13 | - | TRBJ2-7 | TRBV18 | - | CASSNLPGWEQYF | TGTGCCAGCTCCAACCTCCCGGGGTGGGAGCAGTACTTC
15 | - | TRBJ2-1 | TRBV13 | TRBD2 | CASSFRTSGSYEQFF | TGTGCCAGCAGCTTCCGGACTAGCGGGAGTTATGAGCAGTTCTTC
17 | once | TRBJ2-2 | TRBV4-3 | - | CASSQDHRTDNTGELFF | TGCGCCAGCAGCCAGGACCATCGGACCGACAACACCGGGGAGCTGTTTTTT
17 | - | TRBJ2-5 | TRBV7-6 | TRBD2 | CASSLAMRTSLPETQYF | TGTGCCAGCAGCTTAGCGATGAGGACTAGCCTCCCAGAGACCCAGTACTTC
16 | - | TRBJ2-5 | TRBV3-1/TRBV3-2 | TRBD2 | CASSPRLAGYQETQYF | TGTGCCAGCAGCCCTCGACTAGCGGGATACCAAGAGACCCAGTACTTC
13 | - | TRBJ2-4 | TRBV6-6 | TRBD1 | CASSVQGKNIQYF | TGTGCCAGCAGTGTACAGGGGAAAAACATTCAGTACTTC
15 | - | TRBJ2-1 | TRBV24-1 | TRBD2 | CATSTTSGGWGEQFF | TGTGCCACCAGTACTACTAGCGGGGGGTGGGGTGAGCAGTTCTTC
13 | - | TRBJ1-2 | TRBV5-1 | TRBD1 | CASSLGDRAIYTF | TGCGCCAGCAGCTTGGGGGACAGGGCGATCTACACCTTC
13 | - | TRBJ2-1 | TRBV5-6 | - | CASRRLDVGEQFF | TGTGCCAGCAGAAGACTAGATGTAGGTGAGCAGTTCTTC
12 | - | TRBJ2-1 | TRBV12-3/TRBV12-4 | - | CASTRNRGEQFF | TGTGCCAGCACCCGGAATCGGGGTGAGCAGTTCTTC
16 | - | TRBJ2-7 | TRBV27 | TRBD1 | CASRKSRGTPSYEQYF | TGTGCCAGCAGGAAGAGCAGGGGGACCCCTTCCTACGAGCAGTACTTC
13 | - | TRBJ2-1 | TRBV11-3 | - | CASSSEAYNEQFF | TGTGCCAGCAGCTCGGAGGCGTACAATGAGCAGTTCTTC
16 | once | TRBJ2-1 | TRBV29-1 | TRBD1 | CSVEWSGTGGDNEQFF | TGCAGCGTTGAATGGAGTGGGACAGGGGGGGACAATGAGCAGTTCTTC
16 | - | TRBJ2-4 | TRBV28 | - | CASGARWRVAKNIQYF | TGTGCCAGCGGCGCCCGCTGGCGGGTGGCCAAAAACATTCAGTACTTC
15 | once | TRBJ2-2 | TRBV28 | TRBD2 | CASSSQSLAAGELFF | TGTGCCAGCAGTTCCCAATCTCTAGCGGCCGGGGAGCTGTTTTTT
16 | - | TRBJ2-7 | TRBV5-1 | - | CASSLGQTRGQGEQYF | TGCGCCAGCAGCTTGGGACAGACCCGGGGGCAAGGGGAGCAGTACTTC
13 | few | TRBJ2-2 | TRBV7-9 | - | CASRMGSLGELFF | TGTGCCTCGCGGATGGGTAGTCTCGGGGAGCTGTTTTTT
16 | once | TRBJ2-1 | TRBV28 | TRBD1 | CASSLWTGGTYNEQFF | TGTGCCAGCAGTTTATGGACAGGGGGGACCTACAATGAGCAGTTCTTC
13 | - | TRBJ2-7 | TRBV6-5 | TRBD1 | CASTDGTGNEQYF | TGTGCCAGCACCGACGGGACAGGGAACGAGCAGTACTTC
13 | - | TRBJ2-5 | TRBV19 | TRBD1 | CASKSQGEETQYF | TGTGCCAGTAAGAGCCAGGGGGAGGAGACCCAGTACTTC
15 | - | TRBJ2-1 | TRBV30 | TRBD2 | CAWSPASGDKNEQFF | TGTGCCTGGAGTCCGGCTAGCGGTGATAAAAATGAGCAGTTCTTC
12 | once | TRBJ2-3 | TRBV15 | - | CATSPVADTQYF | TGTGCCACCAGCCCGGTCGCAGATACGCAGTATTTT
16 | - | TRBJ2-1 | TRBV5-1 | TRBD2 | CASSFGAGEVTYEQFF | TGCGCCAGCAGCTTCGGGGCGGGAGAGGTCACCTATGAGCAGTTCTTC
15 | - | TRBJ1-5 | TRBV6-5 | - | CASSRRATEGQPQHF | TGTGCCAGCAGCCGGCGCGCGACAGAAGGTCAGCCCCAGCATTTT
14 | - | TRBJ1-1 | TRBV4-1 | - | CASSRPKKNTEAFF | TGCGCCAGCAGCCGACCAAAGAAGAACACTGAAGCTTTCTTT
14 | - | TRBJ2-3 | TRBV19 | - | CASSKKGVIDTQYF | TGTGCCAGTAGTAAGAAGGGGGTTATAGATACGCAGTATTTT
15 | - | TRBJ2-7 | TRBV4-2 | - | CASSQDVRRGYEQYF | TGTGCCAGCAGCCAAGATGTGCGGAGGGGCTACGAGCAGTACTTC
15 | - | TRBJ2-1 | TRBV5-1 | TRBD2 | CASIPIAGVYNEQFF | TGCGCCAGCATACCTATAGCGGGAGTTTACAATGAGCAGTTCTTC
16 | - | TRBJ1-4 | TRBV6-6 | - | CASSYSSRGRNEKLFF | TGTGCCAGCAGTTACTCAAGCAGGGGCCGCAATGAAAAACTGTTTTTT
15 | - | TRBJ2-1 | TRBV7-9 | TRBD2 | CASSERLAGVNEQFF | TGTGCCAGCAGCGAAAGACTAGCCGGGGTAAATGAGCAGTTCTTC
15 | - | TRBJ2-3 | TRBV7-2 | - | CASSPGSGVGDTQYF | TGTGCCAGCAGCCCAGGTTCTGGGGTTGGAGATACGCAGTATTTT
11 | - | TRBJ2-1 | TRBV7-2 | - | CASSLNNEQFF | TGTGCCAGCAGCTTAAACAATGAGCAGTTCTTC
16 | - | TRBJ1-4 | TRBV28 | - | CASSPQGAARWEKLFF | TGTGCCAGCAGTCCACAAGGGGCCGCACGTTGGGAAAAACTGTTTTTT
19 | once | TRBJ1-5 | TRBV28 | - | CASSHPGHKENYSNQPQHF | TGTGCCAGCAGCCATCCGGGACATAAGGAGAACTATAGCAATCAGCCCCAGCATTTT